The next 11 T cell receptor beta chains were all read from a single sample in a study of tumor-infiltrating lymphocytes in primary liver carcinoma. Starting material of 500 ng total RNA yielded TCR beta cDNA via a constant-region primer. Three-round nested multiplex PCR performed with slightly modified ARM-PCR produced the TCR beta libraries. Both of the initial two PCR rounds ran for about 11 cycles and employed TRBV1-TRBV30 forward primers alongside a C-beta reverse primer. TCRdb re-called the multiplex PCR reads with MiXCR, one entry per CDR3 protein. The table has just over 20,000 distinct CDR3 sequences, roughly three quarters seen once. For each extraction, RNA and DNA were obtained together from about 20-30 mg of unsorted bulk tissue. Sequenced material: liver tumor tissue from sampling region 4. Subset denoted: tumor region T4, right-lateral pole. These receptors were taken from a woman aged 25 to 39 with primary liver carcinoma and hepatitis B virus infection.

This chain connects TRBV11-2 to TRBJ2-3; D is ambiguous. V was cut by 5 bases and J by 12 bases, with 21 bases left in between. This CDR3 contains 14 residues. CDR1 is SGHAT, CDR2 FQNNGV, per germline. CDR3 protein: CASSTQTHTDKQYF. The CDR3 nucleotides are TGTGCCAGCAGCACACAAACTCACACAGATAAACAGTATTTT.

Note on this clonotype: At one end, the junction sequence differs from germline, possibly due to a read error. The chain links TRBV11-2 to TRBJ2-4; 14 positions agree with TRBD2. Per germline, CDR1 SGHAT and CDR2 FQNNGV. The CDR3 is 21 amino acids. The CDR3 sequence is CGSSHAETFTGTSGRQNIQYF. The CDR3 DNA reads TGTGGCAGCAGCCATGCCGAGACATTTACCGGGACTAGCGGGAGACAAAATATTCAGTACTTC.

For this clonotype: A junction end diverges from the germline sequence, so it may reflect a read error. The chain couples TRBV11-2 to TRBJ2-5; D unresolved. The CDR3 runs to 12 residues. CDR1 and CDR2 (germline): SGHAT, FQNNGV. The CDR3: CAGSLGLETQYF. DNA of the CDR3: TGTGCCGGTAGCTTAGGGTTAGAGACCCAATACTTC. Filled out from reference TRBV11-2 and TRBJ2-5, the complete variable domain reads EAGVAQSPRYKIIEKRQSVAFWCNPISGHATLYWYQQILGQGPKLLIQFQNNGVVDDSQLPKDRFSAERLKGVDSTLKIQPAKLEDSAVYLCAGSLGLETQYFGPGTRLLVL.

On this clonotype: One end of the junction fails to match germline, which may point to a read error. This rearrangement joins TRBV4-2 to TRBJ2-7; 8 nucleotides agree with TRBD1. This CDR3 is built from 12 residues. The germline gives CDR1 LGHNA, CDR2 YNFKEQ. CDR3: CASSQTGDDQCF. CDR3 bases: TGTGCCAGCAGCCAGACAGGGGACGATCAGTGCTTC.

This rearrangement joins TRBV6-2 or TRBV6-3 to TRBJ2-5; no clear D. This CDR3 comprises 11 residues. Per germline, CDR1 MNHEY and CDR2 SVGEGT. V lost 5 bases and J lost 5, with 6 bases in between. The CDR3 reads CASSPHETQYF. The CDR3 DNA sequence: TGTGCCAGCAGTCCCCACGAGACCCAGTACTTC.

To note about this clonotype: The missing conserved phenylalanine or tryptophan at the end of this CDR3 makes a read error likely. The chain recombines TRBV7-8 with TRBJ2-3, with TRBD2 matching over 10 bases. CDR1 is SGHVS, CDR2 FQNEAQ, per germline. This CDR3 comprises 16 residues. The chain's CDR3 is CTSNLGAGGPGDMQYL. The DNA of the CDR3 is TGTACCAGCAACTTAGGAGCGGGAGGGCCTGGTGATATGCAGTATTTA.

This clonotype was seen ten or more times. This sequence joins TRBV12-3 or TRBV12-4 and TRBJ1-2; perhaps TRBD1 as D (6 bases). The germline V and J ends were trimmed by 7 bases and 2 bases, with 11 bases remaining between them. CDR3 size: 13 residues. DNA of the CDR3: TGTGCCAGCACTACTGACAGGAACTATGGCTACACCTTC. This sequence encodes CASTTDRNYGYTF.

The rearrangement joins TRBV5-6 to TRBJ1-1; D is ambiguous. CDR3 length equals 13 residues. The germline V gene has CDR1 SGHDT and CDR2 YYEEEE. The CDR3 DNA follows: TGTGTCAGTAGCTTCGCCGGTGCCACTGAAGCTTTCTTT. Its protein is CVSSFAGATEAFF.

As for this clonotype: One end of the junction fails to match germline, which may point to a read error. For the CDR3, the DNA is TGTGCTAGCAGTTTTCTTATTGGTGAGCAGTTCTTC. It translates to CASSFLIGEQFF. The rearrangement joins TRBV11-2 to TRBJ2-1; D is uncertain. The CDR3 runs 12 residues. Per germline, CDR1 SGHAT and CDR2 FQNNGV.

As regards this clonotype: Relative to the germline gene, one junction end is altered; a read error may explain this. This chain joins TRBV6-5 and TRBJ2-2; possibly TRBD1 for D (6 bases). Germline values: CDR1 MNHEY, CDR2 SVGAGI. CDR3 length: 15 residues. CDR3 DNA sequence: TGTGCCAGCAGTCCGCGGACAGAGCTCACCGGGGAGCTATTTTTT. It codes for CASSPRTELTGELFF.

Note on this clonotype: At one of its ends the junction is not consistent with the germline gene, which may arise from a read error. The V and J genes are TRBV4-1 and TRBJ2-1, with TRBD1 as a possible D gene (6 bases). The CDR3 loop spans 16 amino acids. The germline gives CDR1 MGHRA, CDR2 YSYEKL. CDR3 in amino acids: CAGSQESSTGNNEQSF. The CDR3 nucleotides are TGCGCCGGCAGCCAAGAGTCATCGACAGGAAACAATGAGCAGTCCTTC.